The rows below give T cell receptor beta chains drawn from one sample of a study of T cell repertoires in cytomegalovirus infection. Antigens for these TCRs are unknown. TCRdb reprocessed the reads with MiXCR, giving one entry per CDR3 protein. This sample has some 920,000 distinct CDR3 sequences, with 30% to 40% found just once. The specimen comprised cultured CD8+ T cells from PBMCs, sampled from culture after CMV antigen stimulation. Receptors originate from a human donor in good health (CMV status not recorded). Some clones in this sample may be carry-over from other donors' samples. The CDR3 runs from the conserved cysteine through the conserved F or W. D genes are given only for firm matches. Some rows mark clone size as missing; the rest say once, few, many or name a class of expanded clone.

cdr3_aa cdr3_nt v_call clone_size j_call d_call
CASSWIRQGTQETQYF TGTGCCAGCAGCTGGATCCGACAGGGTACCCAAGAGACCCAGTACTTC TRBV7-6 few TRBJ2-5 TRBD1
CASSLSPGRGGSF TGTGCCAGCAGTTTAAGCCCCGGGAGAGGCGGGAGCTTT TRBV27 few TRBJ1-1 -
CASSLSWQPGNTIYF TGTGCCAGCAGTTTAAGCTGGCAGCCTGGAAACACCATATATTTT TRBV27 - TRBJ1-3 -
CASSLAGTGGYYSNQPQHF TGTGCCAGCAGCTTAGCCGGGACAGGGGGCTATTATAGCAATCAGCCCCAGCATTTT TRBV7-8 many TRBJ1-5 TRBD1
CASSPQGRVQFF TGTGCCAGCAGCCCCCAGGGGAGAGTGCAGTTCTTC TRBV7-9 - TRBJ2-1 -
CSVPRQDSYNSPLHF TGCAGTGTTCCCAGACAGGATTCCTATAATTCACCCCTCCACTTT TRBV20-1 - TRBJ1-6 -
CASSGTPGYTF TGTGCCAGCAGCGGGACACCAGGCTACACCTTC TRBV7-9 few TRBJ1-2 -
CASSPGLAGRNTGELFF TGTGCCAGCAGCCCGGGACTAGCGGGGAGGAACACCGGGGAGCTGTTTTTT TRBV7-9 - TRBJ2-2 TRBD2
CASSQDYGGPGNEQFF TGCGCCAGCAGCCAAGATTACGGGGGGCCGGGCAATGAGCAGTTCTTC TRBV4-1 - TRBJ2-1 -
CASSSITEAFF TGTGCCAGCTCATCGATCACTGAAGCTTTCTTT TRBV18 - TRBJ1-1 -
CASSMLPGGLIDEQFF TGTGCCAGCAGTATGCTACCGGGGGGCCTTATCGATGAGCAGTTCTTC TRBV12-3/TRBV12-4 few TRBJ2-1 -
CASGFSRDSQETQYF TGTGCCAGCGGTTTTAGTCGGGACAGCCAAGAGACCCAGTACTTC TRBV27 few TRBJ2-5 TRBD1
CASSLEASGDQETQYF TGTGCCAGCAGCCTGGAGGCTAGCGGGGACCAAGAGACCCAGTACTTC TRBV7-8 many TRBJ2-5 TRBD2
CASSLWGLPETQYF TGTGCCAGCAGCTTATGGGGGTTACCCGAGACCCAGTACTTC TRBV11-2 - TRBJ2-5 -
CAINPTGMEPLHF TGTGCCATCAATCCGACAGGAATGGAGCCCCTCCACTTT TRBV10-3 few TRBJ1-6 -
CASSGLEGNNEQFF TGTGCCAGCAGCGGGCTTGAGGGGAACAATGAGCAGTTCTTC TRBV7-2 - TRBJ2-1 -
CSARDEQPEAFF TGCAGTGCTAGAGATGAGCAGCCTGAAGCTTTCTTT TRBV20-1 - TRBJ1-1 -
CASSHVKDGELFF TGTGCCAGCAGCCATGTGAAGGACGGGGAGCTGTTTTTT TRBV7-6 - TRBJ2-2 -
CASSEWTGETGELFF TGTGCCAGCAGTGAATGGACAGGGGAAACCGGGGAGCTGTTTTTT TRBV25-1 - TRBJ2-2 TRBD1
CASSLAPGTGTYEQHF TGTGCCAGCAGCTTAGCCCCCGGGACAGGGACGTACGAGCAGCACTTC TRBV7-4 - TRBJ2-7 TRBD1
CASSYLDRGLNNSPLHF TGTGCCAGCAGTTACCTGGACAGGGGTCTCAATAATTCACCCCTCCACTTT TRBV6-5 few TRBJ1-6 TRBD1
CASRPHEVEQVGAFF TGTGCCAGCAGGCCACACGAAGTGGAACAGGTGGGAGCTTTCTTT TRBV7-2 - TRBJ1-1 -
CASSNPDIVPQPQHF TGTGCCAGTAGTAACCCCGACATAGTCCCCCAGCCCCAGCATTTT TRBV19 - TRBJ1-5 -
CASTTRAGDYGYTF TGTGCCAGTACAACTCGGGCAGGGGACTATGGCTACACCTTC TRBV27 - TRBJ1-2 -
CASSRRASLRGDGDTQYF TGCGCCAGCAGCCGGCGTGCCTCATTGCGGGGGGATGGAGATACGCAGTATTTT TRBV4-1 - TRBJ2-3 TRBD2
CATRRGSEDSPLHF TGTGCCACCCGACGCGGGTCGGAAGATTCACCCCTCCACTTT TRBV10-3 - TRBJ1-6 -
CASSYWTDLSYEQYF TGTGCCAGCAGCTATTGGACAGACCTCTCCTACGAGCAGTACTTC TRBV5-6 - TRBJ2-7 -
CASSLKGEDQPQHF TGTGCCAGCAGCTTAAAGGGAGAAGATCAGCCCCAGCATTTT TRBV7-6 many TRBJ1-5 -
CASTRGRKVASSTDTQYF TGTGCCAGCACCCGAGGCCGAAAAGTAGCTTCTAGCACAGATACGCAGTATTTT TRBV6-9 few TRBJ2-3 -
CASSLAGAAYRQETQYF TGTGCCAGCAGCTTAGCAGGGGCCGCATACCGGCAAGAGACCCAGTACTTC TRBV7-6 - TRBJ2-5 -
CASSSTREGDNYGYTF TGTGCCAGCAGTTCGACGAGGGAAGGTGATAACTATGGCTACACCTTC TRBV27 - TRBJ1-2 -
CAGHGTNSYEQYF TGTGCCGGTCACGGGACGAACTCCTACGAGCAGTACTTC TRBV6-1 - TRBJ2-7 -
CASSYTGGIDGYTF TGTGCCAGCAGTTACACCGGGGGCATCGATGGCTACACCTTC TRBV6-2/TRBV6-3 many TRBJ1-2 -
CASSNPGISGNTIYF TGTGCCAGTAGCAATCCGGGGATCTCTGGAAACACCATATATTTT TRBV19 few TRBJ1-3 -
CASSQWASGQVYNEQFF TGCGCCAGCAGCCAGTGGGCGTCGGGACAGGTATACAATGAGCAGTTCTTC TRBV4-3 - TRBJ2-1 TRBD1
CASRLTGNSNQPQHF TGTGCCAGCAGATTGACAGGGAATAGCAATCAGCCCCAGCATTTT TRBV28 few TRBJ1-5 TRBD1
CASSLSGDSQYGYTF TGTGCCAGCAGCTTAAGTGGGGACTCTCAATATGGCTACACCTTC TRBV7-6 - TRBJ1-2 -
CASSIFWDSNYGYTF TGTGCCAGTAGTATCTTCTGGGACAGTAACTATGGCTACACCTTC TRBV19 few TRBJ1-2 TRBD1
CSARDLPSGANVLTF TGCAGTGCTAGAGATCTTCCCTCTGGGGCCAACGTCCTGACTTTC TRBV20-1 many TRBJ2-6 -
CAISESGTGGAGGYTF TGTGCCATCAGTGAGTCCGGGACAGGGGGCGCCGGTGGCTACACCTTC TRBV10-3 - TRBJ1-2 TRBD1
CASSSGGGIQPQHF TGTGCCAGCAGCTCAGGCGGGGGCATTCAGCCCCAGCATTTT TRBV12-3/TRBV12-4 many TRBJ1-5 -
CASSYIRVGKETQYF TGTGCCAGCAGTTACATCAGGGTCGGGAAAGAGACCCAGTACTTC TRBV6-5 many TRBJ2-5 -
CASSFIAGASTDTQYF TGTGCCAGCAGTTTCATTGCGGGGGCTAGCACAGATACGCAGTATTTT TRBV12-3/TRBV12-4 - TRBJ2-3 -